This T cell receptor beta chain was sequenced in a study of early T cells in non-severe SARS-CoV-2 infection. Individually, cDNA molecules had unique molecular identifiers attached to them. MiXCR, run by TCRdb on the 5' RACE reads, gives a single entry per CDR3 protein. The sample carries roughly 67,000 distinct CDR3 sequences, about a tenth recorded once. Germline V lookup: CDR1 SNHLY, CDR2 FYNNEI. V shed 6 bases and J shed 6 bases, with 11 bases lying between them. The CDR3 has 13 residues. The TCR comes from an adult who was a healthcare worker with PCR-confirmed SARS-CoV-2 infection or an uninfected control (not recorded which). The rearrangement links TRBV2 to TRBJ2-2; no clear D gene. Material for sequencing was whole blood. For the CDR3, the DNA is TGTGCCAGCAGCCCAGACTCACCCGGGGAGCTGTTTTTT. It translates to CASSPDSPGELFF.